This T cell receptor (beta chain) emerged from a study of cytomegalovirus exposure and HLA in healthy donors. Study-wide findings and caveats: 150 to 200 TCR beta chains were listed as cytomegalovirus-associated. The study found most TCR sequences rare, yet found some public TCRs in many donors.

The length of the CDR3 is 16 residues. Trimming at V came to 3 bases and at J to 7 bases, leaving 7 bases not matched to a gene. Germline V gene sequence: CDR1 SGDLS, CDR2 YYNGEE. Of note for this clone: Antigen: not known.

An approximately 120-subject validation cohort, separate from the 666-subject first cohort, supplied the donors. Clones were sequenced by immunoSEQ multiplex PCR, and TCRdb holds only the in-frame ones, with some missing. This table has 70,000 to 75,000 clones, around 95% appearing once. The TCR was taken from a man aged 18 to 30 in good health and CMV-seropositive. The sequencing input was PBMCs. This sequence joins TRBV9 and TRBJ2-1; 13 nucleotides align to TRBD2. This CDR3 reads CASSARLAGGPNEQFF. CDR3 sequence (DNA): TGTGCCAGCAGCGCGAGACTAGCGGGGGGCCCGAATGAGCAGTTCTTC.